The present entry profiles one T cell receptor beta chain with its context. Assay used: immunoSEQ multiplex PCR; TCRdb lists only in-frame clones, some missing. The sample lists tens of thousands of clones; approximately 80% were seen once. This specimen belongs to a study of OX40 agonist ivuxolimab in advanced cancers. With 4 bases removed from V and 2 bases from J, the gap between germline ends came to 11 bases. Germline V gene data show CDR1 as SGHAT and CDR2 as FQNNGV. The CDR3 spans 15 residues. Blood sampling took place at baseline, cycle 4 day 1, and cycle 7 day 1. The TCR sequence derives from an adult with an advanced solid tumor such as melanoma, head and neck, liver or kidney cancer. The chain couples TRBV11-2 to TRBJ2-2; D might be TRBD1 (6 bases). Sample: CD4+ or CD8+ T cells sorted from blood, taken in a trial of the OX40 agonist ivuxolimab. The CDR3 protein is CASSWTDRNTGELFF. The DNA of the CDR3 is TGTGCCAGCAGCTGGACGGACAGAAACACCGGGGAGCTGTTTTTT.